Following are 15 T cell receptor beta chains from one sample sequenced in a study of blood T cell repertoires in COVID-19. Profiling relied on immunoSEQ multiplex PCR, and the TCRdb table lists in-frame clones only, not all of them. The data hold over 35,000 clones, with over 75% observed a single time. Material: peripheral blood. These receptors all come from a human donor in a cohort sampled during active COVID-19.

This chain connects TRBV30 to TRBJ1-1; D gene uncertain. Trimming cost V 3 bases and J 0 bases, with 8 bases left between them. This CDR3 comprises 13 residues. Germline-derived CDR1 and CDR2 are GTSNPN and SVGIG (reference sequence). In DNA form, the CDR3 reads TGTGCCTGGAGCGTCTTTATGAACACTGAAGCTTTCTTT. As protein: CAWSVFMNTEAFF.

The gene calls are TRBV10-3 and TRBJ1-2; no clear D. The CDR3 length is 12 residues. From germline, CDR1 is ENHRY and CDR2 SYGVKD. Trimming stripped 2 bases from V and 6 bases from J, with 7 bases between. CDR3 region: CAISETEHGYTF. The CDR3 DNA reads TGTGCCATCAGTGAGACGGAGCATGGCTACACCTTC.

The chain recombines TRBV10-3 with TRBJ1-6, with TRBD1 identical over 7 bases. The CDR3 sequence is 17 residues long. V lost 0 bases, J lost 7 bases, and 9 bases stayed unmatched. Germline lookup yields CDR1 ENHRY and CDR2 SYGVKD. The CDR3: CAISESMRGLWNSPLHF. The DNA of the CDR3 is TGTGCCATCAGTGAGTCGATGAGGGGGCTCTGGAATTCACCCCTCCACTTT.

The J gene is TRBJ1-3, the V gene TRBV2; 7 nucleotides agree with TRBD1. V dropped 9 bases and J dropped 3; count of bases not matched to a gene: 5. CDR3 length: 13 residues. Germline V lookup: CDR1 SNHLY, CDR2 FYNNEI. The CDR3 here is CARKGAVGNTIYF. CDR3 nucleotide sequence: TGTGCCAGAAAGGGGGCAGTTGGAAACACCATATATTTT.

V gene TRBV6-2 or TRBV6-3 combines with J gene TRBJ2-1; 12 positions match TRBD2. The CDR3 spans 13 residues. V lost 5 bases, J lost 11 bases, and 4 bases stayed unmatched. The germline V gene encodes CDR1 MNHEY and CDR2 SVGEGT. Here the CDR3 DNA reads TGTGCCAGCAGTGATGGACTAGCGGGGAAGCAGTTCTTC. This encodes CASSDGLAGKQFF.

This chain joins TRBV4-2 and TRBJ1-2; D is unresolved. Trimming pared 6 bases from V and 2 bases from J, leaving 16 bases between. CDR3 size: 15 residues. From germline, CDR1 is LGHNA and CDR2 YNFKEQ. The CDR3 sequence: CASRETRVSNYGYTF. The CDR3 DNA reads as TGTGCCAGCAGAGAAACGAGGGTGAGCAACTATGGCTACACCTTC.

The rearrangement links TRBV6-1 to TRBJ1-5; 7 bases match TRBD1. There are 17 residues in the CDR3. The V gene's germline CDR1 is MNHNS and CDR2 SASEGT. The V segment lost 2 bases and the J segment 0 bases; nucleotides outside the gene matches: 7. Here the CDR3 reads CASSEPPGQVSNQPQHF. For the CDR3, the DNA is TGTGCCAGCAGTGAACCCCCCGGACAGGTTAGCAATCAGCCCCAGCATTTT.

This chain joins TRBV27 and TRBJ2-1, with 10 bases matching TRBD2. This CDR3 spans 15 amino acids. Germline V gene sequence: CDR1 MNHEY, CDR2 SMNVEV (reference sequence). The trim removed 4 bases at V and 8 bases at J, leaving 8 bases unmatched. CDR3 bases: TGTGCCAGCAGTTCGTGGCTAGCGGGAGTGGATGAGCAGTTCTTC. It codes for CASSSWLAGVDEQFF.

The chain combines TRBV4-1 with TRBJ1-5, with TRBD1 as a possible D gene (5 bases). With 4 bases removed from V and 0 bases from J, the gap between germline ends came to 7 bases. This CDR3 contains 14 residues. Germline V gives CDR1 MGHRA, CDR2 YSYEKL. CDR3 in DNA: TGCGCCAGCAGCCTAGGGGATAGCAATCAGCCCCAGCATTTT. This codes for CASSLGDSNQPQHF.

The rearrangement joins TRBV27 to TRBJ2-3; 8 nucleotides align to TRBD1. From germline, CDR1 is MNHEY and CDR2 SMNVEV (reference sequence). The V gene end was trimmed by 6 bases and the J gene end by 1 base; junction bases not matched to a gene: 0. The length of the CDR3 is 13 residues. The CDR3 DNA sequence: TGTGCCAGCAGGGGACAGGGCACAGATACGCAGTATTTT. Its translation: CASRGQGTDTQYF.

V is TRBV7-6 and J is TRBJ2-5, with D perhaps TRBD1 (6 bases). V was trimmed by 5 bases and J by 1 base, leaving 11 bases between them. The CDR3 extends over 14 amino acids. CDR1 is SGHVS and CDR2 is FNYEAQ in the germline V gene. The CDR3 sequence: CASSVGQTQETQYF. For the CDR3, the DNA is TGTGCCAGCAGCGTTGGACAGACCCAAGAGACCCAGTACTTC.

The CDR3 nucleotides are TGCGCCAGCAGTTCGGACATTAAAGGCGAGCAGTACTTC. Translated, it gives CASSSDIKGEQYF. V and J are TRBV10-1 and TRBJ2-7; tentatively, D is TRBD1 (5 bases). Trimming cost V 5 bases and J 6 bases, with 14 bases left between them. The length of the CDR3 is 13 residues. Germline V gene data show CDR1 as WNHNN and CDR2 as SYGVQD (reference sequence).

This chain joins TRBV15 and TRBJ2-2; 10 bases are a match to TRBD2. CDR1 and CDR2 from the germline V gene are LNHNV and YYDKDF (reference sequence). Losses at the gene ends were 5 bases for V and 6 bases for J; bases not matched to a gene: 6. This CDR3 is built from 15 residues. In DNA form, the CDR3 reads TGTGCCACCAGCGGTTTAGCGGGGGGTTCCGGGGAGCTGTTTTTT. It translates to CATSGLAGGSGELFF.

This clone was detected only once. CDR3 loop: CASSAGDSPNQPQHF. The CDR3 DNA reads as TGTGCCAGTAGTGCCGGGGACAGTCCAAATCAGCCCCAGCATTTT. The J gene is TRBJ1-5, the V gene TRBV19, with 7 bases fitting TRBD1. In germline, CDR1 is LNHDA, CDR2 SQIVND (reference sequence). V shed 5 bases and J 4 bases; nucleotides not matched to a gene: 8. This CDR3 has 15 residues.

This clone turned up a few times. In the same sample, other DNA sequences code for this CDR3. The rearrangement uses TRBV30 and TRBJ1-5, with D possibly being TRBD1 (5 bases). V lost 0 bases, J lost 2 bases, and 5 bases lay in between. Germline V gene lookup returns CDR1 GTSNPN and CDR2 SVGIG (reference sequence). This CDR3 has 13 residues. As DNA, the CDR3 is TGTGCCTGGAGTGTACAGGGCAATCAGCCCCAGCATTTT. It is translated as CAWSVQGNQPQHF.